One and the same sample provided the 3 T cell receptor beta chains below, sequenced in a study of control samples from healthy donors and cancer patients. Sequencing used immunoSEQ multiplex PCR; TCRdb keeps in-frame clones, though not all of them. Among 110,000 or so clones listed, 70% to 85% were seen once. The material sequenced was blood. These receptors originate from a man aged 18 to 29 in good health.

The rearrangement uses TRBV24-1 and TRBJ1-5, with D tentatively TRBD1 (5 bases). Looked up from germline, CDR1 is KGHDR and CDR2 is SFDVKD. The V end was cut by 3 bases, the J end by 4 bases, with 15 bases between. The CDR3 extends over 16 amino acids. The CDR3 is CATSDPSLGLNQPQHF. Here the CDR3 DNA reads TGTGCCACCAGTGATCCTTCCCTGGGGCTAAATCAGCCCCAGCATTTT.

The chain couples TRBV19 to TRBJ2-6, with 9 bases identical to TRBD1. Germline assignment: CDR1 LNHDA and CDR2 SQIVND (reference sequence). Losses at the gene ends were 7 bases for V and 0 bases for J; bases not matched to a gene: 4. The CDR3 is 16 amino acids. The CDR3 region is CASIRTGVSGANVLTF. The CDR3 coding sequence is TGTGCCAGTATCCGGACAGGGGTCTCTGGGGCCAACGTCCTGACTTTC.

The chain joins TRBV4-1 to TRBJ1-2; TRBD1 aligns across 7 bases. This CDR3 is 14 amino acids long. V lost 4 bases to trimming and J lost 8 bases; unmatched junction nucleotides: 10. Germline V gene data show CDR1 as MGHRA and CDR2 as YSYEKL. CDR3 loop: CASSLSIGGGGYTF. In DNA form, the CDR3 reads TGCGCCAGCAGCCTTTCGATAGGAGGGGGCGGCTACACCTTC.